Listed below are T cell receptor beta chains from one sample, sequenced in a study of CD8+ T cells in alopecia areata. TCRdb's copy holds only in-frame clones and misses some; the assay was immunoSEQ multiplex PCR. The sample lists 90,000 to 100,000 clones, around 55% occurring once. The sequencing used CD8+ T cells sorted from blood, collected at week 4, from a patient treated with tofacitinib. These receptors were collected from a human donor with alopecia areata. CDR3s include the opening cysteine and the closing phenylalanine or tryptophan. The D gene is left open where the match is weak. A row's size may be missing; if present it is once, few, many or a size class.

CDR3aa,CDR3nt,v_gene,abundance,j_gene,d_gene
CASSQAPVGVNTEAFF,TGCGCCAGCAGCCAGGCCCCGGTTGGGGTGAACACTGAAGCTTTCTTT,TRBV4-1,.,TRBJ1-1,.
CASSLDPTGELFF,TGTGCCAGTAGTTTGGACCCGACCGGGGAGCTGTTTTTT,TRBV19,.,TRBJ2-2,.
CASSSAGPGDIQYF,TGTGCCAGCAGCTCCGCGGGGCCCGGGGACATTCAGTACTTC,TRBV5-4,.,TRBJ2-4,.
CSALGQEFPTWDTQYF,TGCAGCGCACTCGGACAGGAGTTCCCTACCTGGGATACGCAGTATTTT,TRBV29-1,.,TRBJ2-3,TRBD1
CASSVGSSLASSYNEQFF,TGTGCCAGCAGCGTTGGCAGCTCCTTGGCCAGCTCCTACAATGAGCAGTTCTTC,TRBV9,.,TRBJ2-1,.
CASSVIRGYNSPLHF,TGTGCCAGCAGCGTAATCAGGGGGTATAATTCACCCCTCCACTTT,TRBV27,once,TRBJ1-6,TRBD1
CSVEGTVDNTEAFF,TGCAGCGTTGAAGGGACAGTCGACAACACTGAAGCTTTCTTT,TRBV29-1,.,TRBJ1-1,.
CASGYGIGAFF,TGTGCCAGCGGATATGGGATTGGAGCTTTCTTT,TRBV27,.,TRBJ1-1,.
CSVDDGPYNEQFF,TGCAGCGTTGACGATGGTCCATACAATGAGCAGTTCTTC,TRBV29-1,.,TRBJ2-1,.
CASSPPDRANTGELFF,TGTGCCAGCAGCCCACCTGACAGGGCAAACACCGGGGAGCTGTTTTTT,TRBV7-9,.,TRBJ2-2,TRBD1
CASSLSLQPKYF,TGTGCCAGCAGTTTAAGTCTTCAGCCAAAGTACTTC,TRBV28,.,TRBJ2-5,.
CASSGRNGDNEQFF,TGTGCCAGCAGCGGAAGAAACGGGGACAATGAGCAGTTCTTC,TRBV9,.,TRBJ2-1,.
CASSRARGSTEAFF,TGTGCCAGCTCACGGGCCAGGGGAAGCACTGAAGCTTTCTTT,TRBV18,.,TRBJ1-1,.
CSVGLADHIPTDTQYF,TGCAGCGTTGGACTAGCGGACCATATCCCCACAGATACGCAGTATTTT,TRBV29-1,.,TRBJ2-3,TRBD2
CASSLVASGEDTQYF,TGTGCCAGCAGCTTAGTGGCTAGCGGGGAAGATACGCAGTATTTT,TRBV7-6,.,TRBJ2-3,TRBD2
CASSAGRAASDTQYF,TGTGCCAGCAGTGCCGGGCGCGCGGCTTCAGATACGCAGTATTTT,TRBV25-1,.,TRBJ2-3,.
CASSQEWAGGDYGYTF,TGTGCCAGCAGCCAAGAGTGGGCAGGGGGCGACTATGGCTACACCTTC,TRBV14,.,TRBJ1-2,TRBD1
CASSLAKASGSSYEQYF,TGCGCCAGCAGCTTGGCCAAAGCTAGCGGGTCATCCTACGAGCAGTACTTC,TRBV5-1,once,TRBJ2-7,TRBD2
CASSDYGQGGRAQYF,TGTGCCAGCAGCGATTATGGACAGGGAGGGAGAGCCCAGTACTTC,TRBV9,.,TRBJ2-5,.
CASSLLAGVYNEQFF,TGTGCCAGCAGCTTGCTAGCGGGGGTTTACAATGAGCAGTTCTTC,TRBV7-3,few,TRBJ2-1,TRBD2
CASSSGAGNTIYF,TGTGCCAGCAGCTCAGGGGCTGGAAACACCATATATTTT,TRBV5-4,.,TRBJ1-3,.
CASSSGTGEAFF,TGTGCCAGCAGCTCCGGGACAGGGGAAGCTTTCTTT,TRBV13,.,TRBJ1-1,TRBD1
CASSQDVGGGAFF,TGTGCCAGCAGCCAAGATGTTGGGGGAGGCGCTTTCTTT,TRBV4-2,.,TRBJ1-1,.
CASSPGQTSNEKLFF,TGTGCCAGCAGCCCGGGACAGACTAGTAATGAAAAACTGTTTTTT,TRBV5-8,few,TRBJ1-4,TRBD1
CASSFSGTGESYEQYF,TGCGCCAGCAGCTTTTCCGGGACAGGGGAGTCTTACGAGCAGTACTTC,TRBV4-3,many,TRBJ2-7,TRBD1
CSVDGTSGSTDTQYF,TGCAGCGTAGACGGGACTAGCGGGAGCACAGATACGCAGTATTTT,TRBV29-1,.,TRBJ2-3,TRBD2
CASRTYRDHYNEQFF,TGTGCCAGCAGAACATACAGGGACCACTACAATGAGCAGTTCTTC,TRBV28,.,TRBJ2-1,.
CAIMVPSGGGYTF,TGTGCCATAATGGTCCCAAGCGGTGGTGGCTACACCTTC,TRBV19,.,TRBJ1-2,.
CASSLLGTEEETQYF,TGTGCCAGCAGTTTATTGGGGACAGAAGAAGAGACCCAGTACTTC,TRBV28,.,TRBJ2-5,TRBD1
CASSFRASGYNEQFF,TGCGCCAGCAGCTTTAGGGCTAGCGGTTACAATGAGCAGTTCTTC,TRBV5-1,.,TRBJ2-1,TRBD2
CASSLEAGQETQYF,TGTGCCAGCAGCTTAGAAGCGGGACAAGAGACCCAGTACTTC,TRBV7-7,few,TRBJ2-5,TRBD2
CSVEDPASGGADTQYF,TGCAGCGTTGAAGATCCCGCTAGCGGGGGGGCAGATACGCAGTATTTT,TRBV29-1,.,TRBJ2-3,TRBD2
CASSTGSTEAFF,TGTGCCAGTAGTACGGGGAGCACTGAAGCTTTCTTT,TRBV19,.,TRBJ1-1,.
CASSQDGLAGTDTQYF,TGCGCCAGCAGCCAAGATGGGCTAGCGGGCACAGATACGCAGTATTTT,TRBV4-1,few,TRBJ2-3,TRBD2
CASSSGQGNWETQYF,TGTGCCAGCAGTTCCGGACAGGGGAATTGGGAGACCCAGTACTTC,TRBV27,.,TRBJ2-5,TRBD1
CASSYGLAGLSDTQYF,TGTGCCAGCAGTTACGGGCTAGCGGGGTTGTCAGATACGCAGTATTTT,TRBV6-5,.,TRBJ2-3,TRBD2
CSVQLPGDPRYEQYF,TGCAGCGTCCAACTCCCGGGGGACCCTAGGTACGAGCAGTACTTC,TRBV29-1,few,TRBJ2-7,.
CASSLLGGDQPQHF,TGTGCCAGCAGTTTATTGGGAGGGGATCAGCCCCAGCATTTT,TRBV27,.,TRBJ1-5,.
CAWIAGANTGELFF,TGTGCCTGGATTGCCGGCGCGAACACCGGGGAGCTGTTTTTT,TRBV30,once,TRBJ2-2,.
CASSLSPGANEKLFF,TGTGCCAGCAGCTTATCTCCGGGGGCTAATGAAAAACTGTTTTTT,TRBV7-8,few,TRBJ1-4,.
CASSPYTGTSYEQYF,TGTGCCAGCAGCCCCTACACCGGGACCTCCTACGAGCAGTACTTC,TRBV28,.,TRBJ2-7,.
CASSQGVTGSGGGYTF,TGCGCCAGCAGCCAAGGGGTGACAGGGTCCGGAGGAGGCTACACCTTC,TRBV4-1,few,TRBJ1-2,TRBD1
CASSHLIEDWASTDTQYF,TGCGCCAGCAGCCACTTAATAGAGGATTGGGCTAGCACAGATACGCAGTATTTT,TRBV4-1,few,TRBJ2-3,.
CASISLGQTTSDGANVLTF,TGTGCCAGCATCTCCCTGGGACAGACAACTTCGGATGGGGCCAACGTCCTGACTTTC,TRBV11-2,once,TRBJ2-6,TRBD1
CASSEVDGLNTEAFF,TGTGCCAGCAGTGAAGTGGACGGCCTGAACACTGAAGCTTTCTTT,TRBV2,.,TRBJ1-1,.
CASSAGLAGVHEQYF,TGCGCCAGCAGCGCGGGACTAGCGGGAGTCCACGAGCAGTACTTC,TRBV4-1,.,TRBJ2-7,TRBD2
CSVKSGTMTEAFF,TGCAGCGTTAAGTCAGGGACTATGACTGAAGCTTTCTTT,TRBV29-1,few,TRBJ1-1,.
CASSQRRSGQFF,TGTGCCAGCAGCCAACGAAGGAGTGGGCAGTTCTTC,TRBV27,.,TRBJ2-1,.
CAWSAQGSYEQYF,TGTGCCTGGAGTGCACAAGGATCCTACGAGCAGTACTTC,TRBV30,few,TRBJ2-7,.
CASSLLVDTQYF,TGTGCCAGCAGCTTGCTGGTAGATACGCAGTATTTT,TRBV5-6,.,TRBJ2-3,.
CASSWSGSKQETQYF,TGTGCCAGCAGCTGGAGCGGGTCAAAGCAGGAGACCCAGTACTTC,TRBV11-2,.,TRBJ2-5,.
CATGNLNTEAFF,TGTGCCACCGGAAACCTGAACACTGAAGCTTTCTTT,TRBV15,.,TRBJ1-1,.
CSVEGSEETQYF,TGCAGCGTTGAAGGTTCAGAGGAGACCCAGTACTTC,TRBV29-1,few,TRBJ2-5,.